The 5 T cell receptor beta chains in this list originate from one sample, sequenced in a study of patients and donors after allogeneic stem cell transplantation. TCRdb re-derived calls from the RT-PCR reads in MiXCR, one entry per CDR3 protein. This table holds about 400,000 distinct CDR3 sequences, 16% found once. What was sequenced was blood, either unsorted or a sorted T cell fraction (not recorded which). All receptors derive from a human donor who was either an allogeneic HSCT recipient or a stem cell or donor lymphocyte infusion donor (not recorded which). It is not recorded whose cells these are; they may come from a transplant donor.

This clonotype was counted between two and nine times. The genes are TRBV7-8 and TRBJ2-5; D is undetermined. The CDR3 sequence is 13 residues long. V was cut by 3 bases and J by 5 bases, with 10 bases left in between. Germline CDR1 SGHVS, CDR2 FQNEAQ. The CDR3 DNA is TGTGCCAGCAGCTTGGTTAGGATGGAGACCCAGTACTTC. Translated: CASSLVRMETQYF.

This clonotype was detected a few times. The chain is built from TRBV7-9 and TRBJ2-6; 10 bases fit TRBD1. The germline V gene has CDR1 SEHNR and CDR2 FQNEAQ (reference sequence). After removal of 7 bases from V and 0 bases from J, the junction contained 6 bases not matched to a gene. The CDR3 length is 17 residues. DNA of the CDR3: TGTGCCAGCACCGGTAGACAGGGGGCCTCTGGGGCCAACGTCCTGACTTTC. Protein: CASTGRQGASGANVLTF.

The chain joins TRBV6-1 to TRBJ1-5, with a possible D match to TRBD1 (6 bases). Per germline, CDR1 MNHNS and CDR2 SASEGT. The CDR3 loop spans 15 amino acids. The V end lost 6 bases, the J end lost 0 bases, and 12 bases lay between the germline ends. The CDR3 loop is CASSRTVYSNQPQHF. The CDR3 DNA sequence: TGTGCCAGCAGCCGGACAGTTTATAGCAATCAGCCCCAGCATTTT.

The genes are TRBV30 and TRBJ1-1; 7 positions match TRBD1. V lost 1 base and J lost 0; bases outside the gene matches: 5. The CDR3 is 15 amino acids. CDR1 is GTSNPN, CDR2 SVGIG, per germline (reference sequence). The CDR3, as DNA: TGTGCCTGGAGTGGATTCGACAGGGTGAACACTGAAGCTTTCTTT. Protein sequence: CAWSGFDRVNTEAFF.

This clonotype appeared a few times. The chain couples TRBV12-3 or TRBV12-4 to TRBJ2-1; unclear D gene. The CDR3 is 13 amino acids. Trimming shortened V by 0 bases and J by 8 bases, and 8 bases separated the two germline ends. The CDR3 DNA follows: TGTGCCAGCAGTTTAGCGCCAGGATATGAGCAGTTCTTC. Its protein product is CASSLAPGYEQFF.